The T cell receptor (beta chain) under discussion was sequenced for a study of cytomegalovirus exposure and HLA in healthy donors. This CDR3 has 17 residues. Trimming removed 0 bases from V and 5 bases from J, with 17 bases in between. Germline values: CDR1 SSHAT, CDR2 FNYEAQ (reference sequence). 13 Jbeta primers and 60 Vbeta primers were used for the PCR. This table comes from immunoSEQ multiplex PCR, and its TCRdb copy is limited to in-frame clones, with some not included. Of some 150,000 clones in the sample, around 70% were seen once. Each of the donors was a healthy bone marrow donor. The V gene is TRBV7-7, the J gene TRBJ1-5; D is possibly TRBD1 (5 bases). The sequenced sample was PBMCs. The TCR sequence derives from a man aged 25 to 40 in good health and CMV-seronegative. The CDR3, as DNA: TGTGCCAGCAGCTTAGCCTCGGGGGGGACGGTCGATCAGCCCCAGCATTTT. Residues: CASSLASGGTVDQPQHF.